The 25 T cell receptor beta chains below come from one sample, sequenced in a study of T-cell reconstitution after alpha-beta-depleted transplantation in children. Unique molecular identifiers were used to barcode this TCRbeta library. TCRdb reprocessed the PCR reads via MiXCR and lists one record per CDR3 protein. In the table there are 600,000 to 700,000 distinct CDR3 sequences, 16% of which are singletons. This specimen was PBMCs from the stem cell graft donor, taken from the stem cell graft. The receptors stem from a human donor who donated a stem cell graft to a child with acute myeloid leukemia.

The CDR3 loop reads CASSSRTGNSYEQYV. The CDR3 bases are TGTGCCAGCAGTTCCCGGACAGGGAACTCCTACGAGCAGTACGTC. This chain joins TRBV28 and TRBJ2-7; 8 bases match TRBD1. Trimming cost V 4 bases and J 0 bases; bases outside gene matches: 5. The CDR3 runs to 15 residues. The V gene's germline CDR1 is MDHEN and CDR2 SYDVKM.

V is TRBV7-8 and J is TRBJ1-1; D might be TRBD1 (6 bases). This CDR3 contains 16 residues. V dropped 3 bases and J dropped 6 bases, with 20 bases sitting between them. CDR1 and CDR2 from the germline V gene are SGHVS and FQNEAQ. Here the CDR3 reads CASSFPSSGGRPEAFF. Here the CDR3 DNA reads TGTGCCAGCAGCTTCCCCAGCAGTGGGGGGCGACCTGAAGCTTTCTTT.

The chain uses TRBV6-1 and TRBJ2-7; 9 nucleotides align to TRBD2. Germline assignment: CDR1 MNHNS and CDR2 SASEGT. V lost 6 bases and J lost 4; bases outside the gene matches: 7. The CDR3 runs 14 residues. The CDR3 reads CASSSSGDPYEQYF. CDR3 sequence (DNA): TGTGCCAGCAGCTCTAGCGGGGACCCTTACGAGCAGTACTTC.

The rearrangement uses TRBV6-5 and TRBJ1-4, with 9 bases that match TRBD1. The ends lost 4 bases at V and 4 bases at J; junction bases unmatched: 4. The CDR3 runs 15 residues. Looked up from germline, CDR1 is MNHEY and CDR2 is SVGAGI. The CDR3 nucleotides are TGTGCCAGCAGTTTACAGGGGGCGTATAATGAAAAACTGTTTTTT. Encoded protein: CASSLQGAYNEKLFF.

Only a few counts were recorded for this clonotype. The chain carries TRBV7-9 and TRBJ2-2, with D perhaps given as TRBD1 or TRBD2 (6 bases each). This CDR3 comprises 16 residues. Germline assignment: CDR1 SEHNR and CDR2 FQNEAQ (reference sequence). The V end lost 2 bases, the J end lost 4 bases, and 14 bases lay between the germline ends. In nucleotides, the CDR3 is TGTGCCAGCAGCTTATTGCCGGGGGCCGGCACCGGGGAGCTGTTTTTT. It is translated as CASSLLPGAGTGELFF. Using reference TRBV7-9 and TRBJ2-2 for the parts outside the CDR3, the full variable domain is DTGVSQNPRHKITKRGQNVTFRCDPISEHNRLYWYRQTLGQGPEFLTYFQNEAQLEKSRLLSDRFSAERPKGSFSTLEIQRTEQGDSAMYLCASSLLPGAGTGELFFGEGSRLTVL.

Concerning this clonotype: A read error is possible here, since a much larger clone lies one base away. The V gene is TRBV7-2, the J gene TRBJ2-1, with a tentative D call TRBD1 (5 bases). V lost 0 bases and J lost 6, with 15 bases in between. Germline-derived CDR1 and CDR2 are SGHTA and FQGNSA. This CDR3 has 16 residues. CDR3 bases: TGTGCCAGCAGCTTAGCGCCTGCTACAGGACGCAATGAGCAGTTCTTC. It is translated as CASSLAPATGRNEQFF.

This clonotype was seen repeatedly, ten times or more. This chain uses TRBV30 with TRBJ2-7; D is possibly TRBD1 or TRBD2 (6 bases each). Per the germline V gene, CDR1 is GTSNPN and CDR2 is SVGIG (reference sequence). V lost 5 bases and J 7 bases, leaving 12 bases between the germline ends. The CDR3 spans 11 residues. The CDR3 protein is CAWHRAGEQYF. In DNA form, the CDR3 reads TGTGCCTGGCACAGGGCGGGGGAGCAGTACTTC.

This clonotype has just a few counts. The V and J genes are TRBV6-1 and TRBJ1-2, with D maybe TRBD1 (6 bases). V shed 1 base and J shed 2 bases, with 8 bases lying between them. The CDR3 sequence is 14 residues long. Per germline, CDR1 MNHNS and CDR2 SASEGT. CDR3 amino acids: CASSEDGGNYGYTF. In DNA, the CDR3 is TGTGCCAGCAGTGAAGATGGGGGCAACTATGGCTACACCTTC.

This clonotype was observed a handful of times. This sequence joins TRBV12-3 or TRBV12-4 and TRBJ2-1; D possibly corresponds to TRBD2 (7 bases). This CDR3 has 16 residues. V was shortened by 4 bases and J by 2 bases, with 15 bases between the two germline ends. CDR3 loop: CASSSGGGATYNEQFF. CDR3 DNA: TGTGCCAGCAGTTCCGGTGGGGGGGCGACCTACAATGAGCAGTTCTTC.

The chain employs TRBV7-3 and TRBJ2-2; tentative D call: TRBD2 (6 bases). This CDR3 is built from 16 residues. CDR1 and CDR2 (germline): SGHTA, FQGTGA. The germline V and J ends were trimmed by 2 bases and 2 bases, with 12 bases remaining between them. The CDR3 reads CASSLGPGVNTGELFF. The CDR3 nucleotides are TGTGCCAGCAGCTTAGGTCCGGGAGTAAACACCGGGGAGCTGTTTTTT.

In this sample, this clonotype turned up many times. The J gene is TRBJ2-6, the V gene TRBV6-6; D gene unclear. CDR1 MNHNY and CDR2 SVGAGI come from the germline V gene (reference sequence). V dropped 6 bases and J dropped 2 bases, with 5 bases sitting between them. CDR3 length: 13 residues. The CDR3 DNA reads as TGTGCCAGCAGCCCCCCTGGGGCCAACGTCCTGACTTTC. Translation: CASSPPGANVLTF.

The chain is built from TRBV4-1 and TRBJ2-1; TRBD2 agrees at 7 bases. The CDR3 consists of 15 residues. Germline V gene sequence: CDR1 MGHRA, CDR2 YSYEKL. The J segment lost 5 bases and the V segment lost 4 bases, leaving 8 bases of the junction unmatched. The CDR3 protein is CASSPPLAGHNEQFF. The CDR3 nucleotides read TGCGCCAGCAGCCCTCCTTTAGCGGGCCACAATGAGCAGTTCTTC.

This chain joins TRBV7-9 and TRBJ1-5; D is undetermined. Germline CDR1 reads SEHNR; CDR2 reads FQNEAQ (reference sequence). This CDR3 has 13 residues. The V end lost 1 base, the J end lost 7 bases, and 8 bases lay between the germline ends. This CDR3 is CASSLDVYQPQHF. The DNA of the CDR3 is TGTGCCAGCAGCTTAGATGTATACCAGCCCCAGCATTTT. Together with reference TRBV7-9 and TRBJ1-5, the CDR3 gives the full variable domain: DTGVSQNPRHKITKRGQNVTFRCDPISEHNRLYWYRQTLGQGPEFLTYFQNEAQLEKSRLLSDRFSAERPKGSFSTLEIQRTEQGDSAMYLCASSLDVYQPQHFGDGTRLSIL.

This clonotype was seen a handful of times. The chain has TRBV7-9 and TRBJ2-7; D gene uncertain. Germline V gives CDR1 SEHNR, CDR2 FQNEAQ (reference sequence). This CDR3 is 13 amino acids long. V was clipped by 2 bases and J by 3 bases, with 8 bases between them. CDR3 region: CASSLFGDYEQYF. In DNA, the CDR3 is TGTGCCAGCAGCTTATTCGGCGACTACGAGCAGTACTTC.

This sequence joins TRBV9 and TRBJ2-3, with 8 positions matching TRBD2. Germline assignment: CDR1 SGDLS and CDR2 YYNGEE. Losses at the gene ends were 0 bases for V and 5 bases for J; bases not matched to a gene: 5. The CDR3 sequence is 15 residues long. The CDR3 sequence: CASSVAGGAEDTQYF. The CDR3 coding sequence is TGTGCCAGCAGCGTAGCGGGGGGGGCAGAAGATACGCAGTATTTT.

V and J are TRBV30 and TRBJ2-7; D gene ambiguous. Deletions cut 2 bases from V and 3 bases from J, with 8 bases between. The CDR3 has 12 residues. Germline V gives CDR1 GTSNPN, CDR2 SVGIG (reference sequence). CDR3 amino acids: CAWSHTNYEQYF. For the CDR3, the DNA is TGTGCCTGGAGTCACACCAACTACGAGCAGTACTTC.

This clonotype was found many times. The rearrangement links TRBV15 to TRBJ1-3, with 8 bases lining up with TRBD1. Germline values: CDR1 LNHNV, CDR2 YYDKDF (reference sequence). Trimming took 0 bases from V and 0 from J; bases not matched to a gene: 7. This CDR3 has 18 amino acids. CDR3 sequence (DNA): TGTGCCACCAGCAGAGATCTGCAGGGGGCTTACTCTGGAAACACCATATATTTT. It encodes CATSRDLQGAYSGNTIYF.

This clonotype occurred many times. The rearrangement uses TRBV6-2 or TRBV6-3 and TRBJ1-2; D remains ambiguous. This CDR3 has 14 residues. Looked up from germline, CDR1 is MNHEY and CDR2 is SVGEGT. V dropped 2 bases and J dropped 4 bases, with 11 bases sitting between them. In nucleotides, the CDR3 is TGTGCCAGCAGTTACAGGCGGGATACCTATGGCTACACCTTC. It encodes CASSYRRDTYGYTF.

The chain carries TRBV4-2 and TRBJ1-5; 9 bases are shared with TRBD1. This CDR3 has 16 residues. Trimming took 4 bases from V and 6 from J; bases not matched to a gene: 10. Germline V gene sequence: CDR1 LGHNA, CDR2 YNFKEQ. CDR3 region: CASSPVGQGKGQPQHF. The CDR3 DNA follows: TGTGCCAGCAGCCCCGTCGGACAGGGGAAGGGTCAGCCCCAGCATTTT.

Regarding this clonotype: A much larger clone sits a single nucleotide away, making a read error possible. The chain has TRBV5-1 and TRBJ2-1, with D possibly being TRBD2 (7 bases). The CDR3 spans 14 residues. Germline V gene sequence: CDR1 SGHRS, CDR2 YFSETQ. The CDR3 sequence is CASSKGGRYKEQFF. Here the CDR3 DNA reads TGCGCCAGCAGCAAGGGGGGGCGATACAAAGAGCAGTTCTTC.

The chain uses TRBV20-1 and TRBJ2-7, with 8 bases identical to TRBD1. V shed 3 bases and J 5 bases; nucleotides not matched to a gene: 6. Germline values: CDR1 DFQATT, CDR2 SNEGSKA (reference sequence). The length of the CDR3 is 13 residues. CDR3 in DNA: TGCAGTGCTAGGATGACAGGGGCCCACGAGCAGTACTTC. Its translation is CSARMTGAHEQYF.

This clonotype was counted at least ten times. The DNA for the CDR3 is TGTGCCACTAGTGAGGCCGGGACCCCGAACACTGAAGCTTTCTTT. Its translation is CATSEAGTPNTEAFF. This chain links TRBV10-3 with TRBJ1-1, with a tentative D call TRBD1 (5 bases). Germline CDR1 reads ENHRY; CDR2 reads SYGVKD. V was cut by 10 bases and J by 1 base, with 19 bases left in between. The CDR3 sequence is 15 residues long.

This clonotype was detected many times. V gene TRBV20-1 combines with J gene TRBJ2-7; D ambiguous. Germline-derived CDR1 and CDR2 are DFQATT and SNEGSKA (reference sequence). This CDR3 has 12 residues. V lost 3 bases, J lost 5 bases, and 11 bases lay in between. The CDR3 nucleotides read TGCAGTGCTAGGTCCCCGAACCACGAGCAGTACTTC. This encodes CSARSPNHEQYF.

Remarks on this clonotype: It may be a read error: a sequence one base away is much more abundant. The chain recombines TRBV5-6 with TRBJ1-4; TRBD1 matches 9 bases. The CDR3 covers 18 residues. Germline V gene data show CDR1 as SGHDT and CDR2 as YYEEEE. CDR3 sequence (DNA): TGTGCCAGCAGCTTGCGGACAGGGGCCTTGCAGGGTAATGAAAACCTGTTTTTT. Translating it yields CASSLRTGALQGNENLFF.

The chain links TRBV12-3 or TRBV12-4 to TRBJ2-2; TRBD1 might be the D (6 bases). The V gene lost 6 bases and the J gene lost 6 bases, with 17 bases spanning the gap. The CDR3 has 15 residues. The CDR3 reads CASRAFDRSAGELFF. As DNA, the CDR3 is TGTGCCAGCAGGGCTTTCGACAGGTCTGCCGGGGAGCTGTTTTTT.